The sequence of this T cell receptor beta chain was determined in a study of blood T cell repertoires in COVID-19. Looked up from germline, CDR1 is LGHNA and CDR2 is YSLEER. V lost 0 bases to trimming and J lost 1 base, with 9 bases between them. This CDR3 contains 15 residues. Sequenced by immunoSEQ multiplex PCR; TCRdb stores in-frame clones only, minus some. Of around 170,000 clones listed, 83% are singletons. The sample holds one count of this clone. The source of this sequence is a woman aged 70 to 79 with COVID-19, enrolled during active disease. The gene calls are TRBV4-3 and TRBJ2-5; D ambiguous. The sequencing input was peripheral blood. As DNA, the CDR3 is TGCGCCAGCAGCCAAGATGCAGTCGCCCAAGAGACCCAGTACTTC. As protein: CASSQDAVAQETQYF.